This T cell receptor (beta chain) was captured in a study of T cell repertoires in cytomegalovirus infection. Study-level background: Both CMV infection and a matching HLA type were indicated by public TCR beta signatures.

TCRdb re-called the reads with MiXCR, one entry per CDR3 protein. The repertoire holds about 830,000 distinct CDR3 sequences, with around a third as singletons. The ends were cut back, 3 bases at V and 0 bases at J, with 12 bases in the middle. The CDR3 length is 16 residues. CDR1 and CDR2 (germline): SGHVS, FQNEAQ. This clonotype was seen only a few times. Its matching antigen is unknown. The J gene is TRBJ1-5, the V gene TRBV7-8; D not certain. The sequence was collected from a human donor in good health (CMV status not recorded). Some clones in this sample may be carry-over from other donors' samples. Sequences were derived from cultured CD8+ T cells from PBMCs, sampled from culture after CMV antigen stimulation. The CDR3 DNA is TGTGCCAGCAGCTTTGGCATGGTAAATAGCAATCAGCCCCAGCATTTT. Amino acids: CASSFGMVNSNQPQHF.